A single sample is the source of the 16 T cell receptor beta chains below, sequenced in a study of blood T cell repertoires in COVID-19. The assay was immunoSEQ multiplex PCR, and TCRdb's table has in-frame clones only and misses some. The table lists approximately 88,000 clones, about 77% of them singletons. Sequenced: peripheral blood. Every receptor here comes from a man aged 65-85 years with COVID-19, enrolled during active disease.

This clone came up a few times. The CDR3 loop reads CASSVLAGGLDNEQFF. The CDR3 DNA is TGTGCCAGCAGCGTATTAGCGGGGGGGCTTGACAATGAGCAGTTCTTC. The chain couples TRBV27 to TRBJ2-1; 11 nucleotides match TRBD2. This CDR3 is built from 16 residues. V shed 6 bases and J 5 bases; nucleotides not matched to a gene: 9. Germline V lookup: CDR1 MNHEY, CDR2 SMNVEV (reference sequence).

As concerns this clone: Other DNA sequences in this sample translate to the same CDR3. The rearrangement links TRBV19 to TRBJ2-7; 7 positions agree with TRBD1. The germline gives CDR1 LNHDA, CDR2 SQIVND (reference sequence). V shed 3 bases and J 1 base; nucleotides not matched to a gene: 3. This CDR3 contains 14 residues. CDR3 coding DNA: TGTGCCAGTAGTATCCGACAGGGTTCCTACGAGCAGTACTTC. It codes for CASSIRQGSYEQYF.

This sequence joins TRBV7-5 and TRBJ2-1; the table gives TRBD2 as D, unverified against the DNA. TRBV7-5 is recorded as a pseudogene. The CDR3 spans 15 residues. This CDR3 is CARVSGTSGSNEQFF. In DNA, the CDR3 is TGTGCCAGAGTCTCCGGGACTAGCGGGAGCAATGAGCAGTTCTTC.

The chain couples TRBV5-4 to TRBJ1-2; D remains ambiguous. Germline CDR1 SGHNT, CDR2 YYREEE (reference sequence). Trimming took off 4 bases at V and 2 bases at J, with 15 bases between the two ends. The CDR3 contains 15 residues. CDR3 coding DNA: TGTGCCAGCAGCAGCACCGACACCGCCAACTATGGCTACACCTTC. This sequence encodes CASSSTDTANYGYTF. The entire variable domain, with the rest obtained from reference TRBV5-4 and TRBJ1-2, is as follows: ETGVTQSPTHLIKTRGQQVTLRCSSQSGHNTVSWYQQALGQGPQFIFQYYREEENGRGNFPPRFSGLQFPNYSSELNVNALELDDSALYLCASSSTDTANYGYTFGSGTRLTVV.

This clone was picked up one time. The CDR3 loop reads CASSFGVAGANVLTF. CDR3 coding DNA: TGTGCCAGCAGCTTCGGGGTAGCTGGGGCCAACGTCCTGACTTTC. The V call is TRBV11-3, the J call TRBJ2-6, with D maybe TRBD2 (5 bases). Germline V CDR1 and CDR2: SGHNT, YENEEA. Trimming stripped 3 bases from V and 2 bases from J, with 8 bases between. The CDR3 totals 15 residues.

The chain links TRBV24-1 to TRBJ2-1, with D perhaps TRBD2 (6 bases). Trimming left V 4 bases short and J 0 bases short, with 15 bases between. The germline CDR1 and CDR2 sequences are KGHDR and SFDVKD. There are 17 residues in the CDR3. For the CDR3, the DNA is TGTGCCACCAGTGACCCCAGGAGGGGAGTCTCCTACAATGAGCAGTTCTTC. As protein: CATSDPRRGVSYNEQFF.

This clone was counted a few times. This chain connects TRBV28 to TRBJ2-3, with TRBD1 matching over 12 bases. This CDR3 is built from 15 residues. Germline CDR1 MDHEN, CDR2 SYDVKM. V lost 6 bases, J lost 4 bases, and 5 bases stayed unmatched. CDR3 coding DNA: TGTGCCAGCAGGACGGGACAGGGGGCCTCAGATACGCAGTATTTT. Translating gives CASRTGQGASDTQYF.

The rearrangement joins TRBV29-1 to TRBJ2-5; D remains ambiguous. Trimming left V 7 bases short and J 4 bases short, with 13 bases between. CDR1 and CDR2 (germline): SQVTM, ANQGSEA. This CDR3 is 12 amino acids long. In DNA, the CDR3 is TGCAGCGGCCGTGGAGTGGTAGAGACCCAGTACTTC. It codes for CSGRGVVETQYF.

V gene TRBV7-9 combines with J gene TRBJ2-4; 8 bases align to TRBD2. Losses at the gene ends were 2 bases for V and 9 bases for J; bases not matched to a gene: 9. CDR1 and CDR2 (germline): SEHNR, FQNEAQ (reference sequence). This CDR3 spans 15 amino acids. This chain's CDR3 is CASSLTSGWEIIQYF. The CDR3 DNA is TGTGCCAGCAGCTTAACTAGCGGATGGGAAATCATTCAGTACTTC.

The chain is built from TRBV7-9 and TRBJ1-2; TRBD1 agrees at 8 bases. With V trimmed by 5 bases and J by 4 bases, 12 bases remained unmatched. The CDR3 has 16 amino acids. The V gene's germline CDR1 is SEHNR and CDR2 FQNEAQ (reference sequence). The CDR3 spells CASSPTGGILGYGYTF. For the CDR3, the DNA is TGTGCCAGCAGCCCCACAGGGGGGATACTAGGCTATGGCTACACCTTC.

In this sample, this clone turned up once. V gene TRBV6-2 or TRBV6-3 combines with J gene TRBJ2-7; D might be TRBD2 (5 bases). The CDR3 is made up of 13 amino acids. Germline CDR1 reads MNHEY; CDR2 reads SVGEGT. Trimming left V 4 bases short and J 3 bases short, with 10 bases between. The CDR3 bases are TGTGCCAGCAGTTGGACTGGTCACTACGAGCAGTACTTC. Residues: CASSWTGHYEQYF.

This clone was seen only a few times. The rearrangement links TRBV5-1 to TRBJ1-1; D remains ambiguous. Between the trimmed V and J ends, which lost 4 bases and 0 bases, there was a span of 16 bases. The CDR3 length is 16 residues. Germline CDR1 is SGHRS and CDR2 is YFSETQ. The CDR3 bases are TGCGCCAGCAGCCTGGACCTCCCAGAAATGAACACTGAAGCTTTCTTT. Amino acid sequence: CASSLDLPEMNTEAFF.

CDR3 protein: CSVDSSYEQYF. The CDR3 DNA reads TGCAGCGTCGACAGCTCCTACGAGCAGTACTTC. The chain recombines TRBV29-1 with TRBJ2-7, with TRBD1 as a possible D gene (5 bases). The CDR3 is 11 amino acids. Germline V gene data show CDR1 as SQVTM and CDR2 as ANQGSEA. V dropped 6 bases and J dropped 0 bases, with 6 bases sitting between them.

This chain links TRBV7-8 with TRBJ1-5; tentatively, D is TRBD1 (5 bases). The CDR3 has 16 residues. Trimming removed 3 bases from V and 2 bases from J, with 14 bases in between. Germline CDR1 and CDR2: SGHVS and FQNEAQ. CDR3 amino acids: CASSFSPREGNQPQHF. The CDR3 nucleotides are TGTGCCAGCAGCTTTAGTCCCAGGGAAGGCAATCAGCCCCAGCATTTT.

The chain uses TRBV5-1 and TRBJ2-5, with D possibly TRBD1 on 7 matching bases. This CDR3 has 14 amino acids. V lost 4 bases to trimming and J lost 7 bases, with 17 bases between them. CDR1 is SGHRS, CDR2 YFSETQ, per germline. The CDR3 DNA reads TGCGCCAGCAGCCAGGGACAGTCCGGGGGGACCCAGTACTTC. Translated, it gives CASSQGQSGGTQYF.

This chain links TRBV7-9 with TRBJ1-5; D might be TRBD1 (6 bases). The CDR3 contains 16 residues. Germline loops: CDR1 SEHNR, CDR2 FQNEAQ (reference sequence). Trimming took off 4 bases at V and 5 bases at J, with 18 bases between the two ends. CDR3 residues: CASSSTGGASDQPQHF. CDR3 nucleotides: TGTGCCAGCAGCTCAACGGGGGGGGCCTCGGATCAGCCCCAGCATTTT.